This entry describes one T cell receptor (beta chain). The target antigen is unknown. This record comes from a study of OX40 agonist ivuxolimab in advanced cancers. General observations from the study: In the 0.1 to 3.0 mg/kg range, CD4+ and CD8+ blood T cells had expanded clonally by week 6. Some nonresponders additionally presented with little normalized T-cell clonal expansion. Fewer expanded clones were found on average in CD4+ than in CD8+ T cells.

Using immunoSEQ multiplex PCR, the repertoire was profiled, and TCRdb retains in-frame clones only, with some absent. The sample carries under 85,000 clones, around 86% recorded once. CDR3 length equals 13 residues. CDR1 is SGHDN and CDR2 is FVKESK in the germline V gene. The V end was cut by 1 base, the J end by 12 bases, with 13 bases between. V is TRBV14 and J is TRBJ2-1; D might be TRBD2 (6 bases). This TCR was recovered from an adult with an advanced solid tumor such as melanoma, head and neck, liver or kidney cancer. Sample: CD4+ or CD8+ T cells sorted from blood, taken in a trial of the OX40 agonist ivuxolimab. CDR3 DNA: TGTGCCAGCAGCCAAGGTGTGGCGGGACGGCAGTTCTTC. This codes for CASSQGVAGRQFF. The variable domain in full, with the rest retrieved from reference TRBV14 and TRBJ2-1, is EAGVTQFPSHSVIEKGQTVTLRCDPISGHDNLYWYRRVMGKEIKFLLHFVKESKQDESGMPNNRFLAERTGGTYSTLKVQPAELEDSGVYFCASSQGVAGRQFFGPGTRLTVL.